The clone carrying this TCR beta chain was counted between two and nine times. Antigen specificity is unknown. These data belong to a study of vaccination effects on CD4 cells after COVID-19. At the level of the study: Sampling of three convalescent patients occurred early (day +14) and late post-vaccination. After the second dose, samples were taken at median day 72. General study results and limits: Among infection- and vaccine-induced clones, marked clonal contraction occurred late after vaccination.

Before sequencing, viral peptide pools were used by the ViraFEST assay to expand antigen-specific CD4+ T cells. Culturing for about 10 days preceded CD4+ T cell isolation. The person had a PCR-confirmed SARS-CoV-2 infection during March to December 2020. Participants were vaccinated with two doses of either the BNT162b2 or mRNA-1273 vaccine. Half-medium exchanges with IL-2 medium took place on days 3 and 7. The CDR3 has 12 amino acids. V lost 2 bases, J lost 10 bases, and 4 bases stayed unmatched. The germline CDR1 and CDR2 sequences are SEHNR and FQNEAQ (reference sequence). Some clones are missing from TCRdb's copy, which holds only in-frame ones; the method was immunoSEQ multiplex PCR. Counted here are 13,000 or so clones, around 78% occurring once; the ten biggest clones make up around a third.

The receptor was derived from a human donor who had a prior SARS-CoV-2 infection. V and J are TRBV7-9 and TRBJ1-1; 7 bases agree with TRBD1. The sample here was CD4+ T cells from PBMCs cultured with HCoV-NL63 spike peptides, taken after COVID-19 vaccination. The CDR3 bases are TGTGCCAGCAGCTTATCTGAGGGGGCAGCTTTCTTT. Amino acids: CASSLSEGAAFF. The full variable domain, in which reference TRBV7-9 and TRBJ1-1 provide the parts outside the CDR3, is DTGVSQNPRHKITKRGQNVTFRCDPISEHNRLYWYRQTLGQGPEFLTYFQNEAQLEKSRLLSDRFSAERPKGSFSTLEIQRTEQGDSAMYLCASSLSEGAAFFGQGTRLTVV.